This T cell receptor (beta chain) was recovered during a study of identifying expanded T cells in peripheral blood. Generated by immunoSEQ multiplex PCR, the TCRdb table keeps only in-frame clones and is missing some. The sample includes tens of thousands of clones, 88% of them seen just once. V lost 3 bases and J 5 bases, leaving 8 bases between the germline ends. The CDR3 sequence is 12 residues long. The germline gives CDR1 SGDLS, CDR2 YYNGEE. The chain couples TRBV9 to TRBJ1-1; TRBD1 is a possible D gene (6 bases). Sample: blood. The receptor was derived from a person between 18 and 75 years old in good health. The CDR3 here is CASSARGTEAFF. In DNA form, the CDR3 reads TGTGCCAGCAGCGCTAGGGGGACTGAAGCTTTCTTT.